The TCR beta chain under discussion was sequenced for a study of blood T cell repertoires in COVID-19 (dated by TCRdb to about 2020). About the study as a whole: Collaborator samples came from the United States, Italy and Spain and covered acute and convalescent phases of COVID-19. The material from the prospective study consisted of cDNA or gDNA derived from T cells, B-cell-depleted T cells, or PBMCs. The dataset comprised deeply sampled blood TCRbeta repertoires from subjects exposed to, actively infected with, or recovered from COVID-19. The repertoires were made available in a free public database intended to serve as a resource for research on the immune response to SARS-CoV-2. The samples were drawn from two sources: the first 160 participants of the ongoing ImmuneRACE study, and 1,200 or so subjects contributed by 6 global collaborators. Nearly every sample came with metadata listing a de-identified subject ID, COVID-19 status, age in years and sex. Where available, HLA class I and class II types were obtained from metadata supplied by the sample provider rather than from assay-based typing. What the authors observed across the whole study: Clinical and demographic metadata were provided uncurated, with the amount varying by source and participant.

TCRbeta CDR3 regions were amplified from genomic DNA by means of the immunoSEQ Assay, a bias-controlled multiplex PCR. Per the original workflow: Nucleated cell counts per sample were estimated from amplification of reference gene primers within the assay. To quantify the absolute abundance of each unique TCRbeta CDR3 rearrangement, sequence reads were collapsed and filtered. For each sample, productive Simpson clonality was calculated by taking the square root of Simpson's diversity index across productive rearrangements. The table comes from immuneACCESS by way of TCRdb, which keeps in-frame sequences with V and J called. Part of the clones is missing from these tables; in studies checked, under half for an unresolved V gene and the rest for unknown reasons. Clonal size and the V and J genes are those of that table, whereas D and trimming came from the DNA. The sample table lists approximately 170,000 clones, about 83% of them with a count of one. Less than 4.5% of the sample is in the top ten clones.

Enrolling through a virtual design, the prospective study's participants ranged in age from roughly 18 to 90 years and lived across approximately 25 United States geographic areas. In the prospective study, participants were assigned to cohorts based on the clinical history participants reported in a screening survey and a study questionnaire. Each participant in the prospective study had whole blood, serum and a nasopharyngeal or oropharyngeal swab collected by mobile phlebotomists. Additional blood draws and questionnaires over an approximately 2-month period could optionally be provided by prospective study participants. Blood samples from the prospective study were shipped frozen or at room temperature prior to DNA extraction. V ends up 0 bases short and J 5 bases short, with an unmatched junction base count of 8. The germline V gene (reference sequence) yields GTSNPN for CDR1 and SVGIG for CDR2. From the cysteine through the phenylalanine, the CDR3 covers 15 amino acids. Kept here is only the CDR3 DNA, which spans 45 bases and is read in frame from base 1.

This clone was counted once. The target of this receptor is not known. Per-base quality was not reported, and no clone a single base away is much larger than it. Sequenced sample: PBMCs or T cells enriched from blood (not recorded which). The clonotype was recovered from a woman in her forties or fifties in a cohort exposed to, infected with or recovered from COVID-19 (not recorded which). Here the chain combines TRBV30 and TRBJ2-5; 8 bases in the junction line up with TRBD2. In nucleotides, the sequence is TGTGCCTGGAGTGTACCTCGGGGGGGCCGGGAGACCCAGTACTTC. Its protein product is CAWSVPRGGRETQYF.